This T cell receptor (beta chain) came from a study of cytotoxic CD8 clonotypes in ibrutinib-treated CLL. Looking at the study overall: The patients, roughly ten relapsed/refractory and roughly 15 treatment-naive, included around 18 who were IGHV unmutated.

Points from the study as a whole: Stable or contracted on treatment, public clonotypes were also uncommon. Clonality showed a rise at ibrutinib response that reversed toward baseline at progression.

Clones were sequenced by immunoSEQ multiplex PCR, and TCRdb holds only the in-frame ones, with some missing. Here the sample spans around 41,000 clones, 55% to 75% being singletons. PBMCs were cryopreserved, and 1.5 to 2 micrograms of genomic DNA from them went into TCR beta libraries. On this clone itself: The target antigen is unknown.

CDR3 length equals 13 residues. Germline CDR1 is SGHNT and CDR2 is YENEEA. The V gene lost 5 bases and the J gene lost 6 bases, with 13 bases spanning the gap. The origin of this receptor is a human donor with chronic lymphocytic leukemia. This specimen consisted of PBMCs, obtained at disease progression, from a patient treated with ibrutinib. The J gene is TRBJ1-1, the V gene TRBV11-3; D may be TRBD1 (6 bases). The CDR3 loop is CASSRDRSAEAFF. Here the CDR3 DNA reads TGTGCCAGCAGCCGAGACAGGTCTGCTGAAGCTTTCTTT.